Listed below are T cell receptor beta chains from one sample, sequenced in a study of CD8+ T cells in alopecia areata. TCRdb's copy holds only in-frame clones and misses some; the assay was immunoSEQ multiplex PCR. The sample lists under 200,000 clones, 55% to 75% occurring once. Sequenced material: CD4+ T cells sorted from blood, taken at week 24, from a patient treated with tofacitinib. The receptors were gathered from a human donor with alopecia areata. CDR3s include the opening cysteine and the closing phenylalanine or tryptophan. A D gene is named only where the DNA matches it firmly. Not every row has a clone size; where given, it reads once, few, many or a size class.

TRBJ1-2 | TRBV7-8 | - | - | TGTGCCAGCAGCTTATCCCAAAACTATGGCTACACCTTC | CASSLSQNYGYTF
TRBJ2-1 | TRBV30 | TRBD1 | - | TGTGCCTGGAACCGGGACAGGGGTAATGAGCAGTTCTTC | CAWNRDRGNEQFF
TRBJ1-1 | TRBV5-6 | - | - | TGTGCCAGCAGCTTCACCTGGGGGAACACTGAAGCTTTCTTT | CASSFTWGNTEAFF
TRBJ2-3 | TRBV6-5 | TRBD2 | - | TGTGCCAGCGTCAGCGGGGGGTCCGATACGCAGTATTTT | CASVSGGSDTQYF
TRBJ2-7 | TRBV25-1 | TRBD1 | once | TGTGCCAGCAGTAGGGACAGGGGTTCCGAGCAGTACTTC | CASSRDRGSEQYF
TRBJ1-1 | TRBV11-1 | - | - | TGTGCCAGCAGCTTACCGAAGGAAGGCCGTCCGGCTGAAGCTTTCTTT | CASSLPKEGRPAEAFF
TRBJ1-6 | TRBV2 | - | - | TGTGCCAGCAGGGACACTAAGGGCGATTTTGGTTCACCCCTCCACTTT | CASRDTKGDFGSPLHF
TRBJ2-5 | TRBV6-1 | - | - | TGTGCCAGCAGTAACCCGGCCCAGTACTTC | CASSNPAQYF
TRBJ2-7 | TRBV30 | - | - | TGTGCCTGGAGTGTGTTCTACGAGCAGTACTTC | CAWSVFYEQYF
TRBJ1-4 | TRBV29-1 | - | - | TGCAGCTTTACAGGGTCGGGGGAAAAACTGTTTTTT | CSFTGSGEKLFF
TRBJ2-1 | TRBV6-5 | - | - | TGTGCCAGCGCATTTCGGGACGGCGGCTTCAATGAGCAGTTCTTC | CASAFRDGGFNEQFF
TRBJ2-7 | TRBV6-6 | - | - | TGTGCCAGCAGGACAGGACTTCTTAACGAGCAGTACTTC | CASRTGLLNEQYF
TRBJ1-2 | TRBV7-2 | TRBD1 | - | TGTGCCAGCAGCTTATACGGGCCGGGGACAGGGATGGGCTACACCTTC | CASSLYGPGTGMGYTF
TRBJ1-6 | TRBV2 | TRBD1 | - | TGTGCCAGCATAGGGGGGACAGAACGACCTTATAATTCACCCCTCCACTTT | CASIGGTERPYNSPLHF
TRBJ1-5 | TRBV19 | TRBD1 | - | TGTGCCAGTAGTCCTCGTTCTGTCAGGGGGCTTTTCCAGCCCCAGCATTTT | CASSPRSVRGLFQPQHF
TRBJ2-5 | TRBV5-6 | - | - | TGTGCCAGCAGCTTGGGTAGCTATCGAGGTCAAGAGACCCAGTACTTC | CASSLGSYRGQETQYF
TRBJ1-6 | TRBV15 | - | - | TGTGCCACCAGCAGACAGGATTCACCCCTCCACTTT | CATSRQDSPLHF
TRBJ1-1 | TRBV7-9 | TRBD1 | - | TGTGCCAGCAGCATCGGACAGGGGACTGAAGCTTTCTTT | CASSIGQGTEAFF
TRBJ2-1 | TRBV2 | TRBD1 | - | TGTGCCAGCAGTACCGACAGGGTTAATGAGCAGTTCTTC | CASSTDRVNEQFF
TRBJ1-1 | TRBV6-1 | - | - | TGTGCCAGCAGCGGACAAATGAACACTGAAGCTTTCTTT | CASSGQMNTEAFF
TRBJ1-6 | TRBV27 | - | - | TGTGCCAGCTTTGGAATACGGGACGTCTGGTACTCACCCCTCCACTTT | CASFGIRDVWYSPLHF
TRBJ1-2 | TRBV9 | - | - | TGTGCCAGCAGCGTAGACGGGGACGGCTACACCTTC | CASSVDGDGYTF
TRBJ2-7 | TRBV29-1 | TRBD1 | - | TGCAGCGCTACCATCGGGACAGGGAAAGGCGAGCAGTACTTC | CSATIGTGKGEQYF